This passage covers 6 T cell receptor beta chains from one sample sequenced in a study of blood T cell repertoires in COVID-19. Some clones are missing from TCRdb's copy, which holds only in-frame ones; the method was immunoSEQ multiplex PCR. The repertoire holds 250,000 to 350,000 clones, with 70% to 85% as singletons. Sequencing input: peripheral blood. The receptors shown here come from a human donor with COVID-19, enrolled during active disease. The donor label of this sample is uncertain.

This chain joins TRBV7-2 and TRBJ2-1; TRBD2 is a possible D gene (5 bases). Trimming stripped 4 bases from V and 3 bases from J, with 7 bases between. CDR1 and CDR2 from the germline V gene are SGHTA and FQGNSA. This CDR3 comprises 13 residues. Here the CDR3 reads CASSSDFYNEQFF. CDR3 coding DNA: TGTGCCAGCAGCTCGGACTTCTACAATGAGCAGTTCTTC.

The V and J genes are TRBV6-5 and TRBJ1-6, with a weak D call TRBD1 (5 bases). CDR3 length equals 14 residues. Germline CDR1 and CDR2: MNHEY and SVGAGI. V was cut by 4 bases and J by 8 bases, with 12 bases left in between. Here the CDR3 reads CASSSRQTDSPLHF. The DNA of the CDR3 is TGTGCCAGCAGTTCGAGACAGACGGATTCACCCCTCCACTTT.

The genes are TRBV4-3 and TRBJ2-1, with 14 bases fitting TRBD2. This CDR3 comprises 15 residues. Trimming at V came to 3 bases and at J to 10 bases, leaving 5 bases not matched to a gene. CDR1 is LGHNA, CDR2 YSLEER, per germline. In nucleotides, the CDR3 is TGCGCCAGCAGCCAGGGACTAGCGGGAGTAGGGGAGCAGTTCTTC. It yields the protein CASSQGLAGVGEQFF.

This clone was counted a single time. The chain's CDR3 is CSVDRVGEQYF. The CDR3 DNA follows: TGCAGCGTTGACAGGGTTGGCGAGCAGTACTTC. This sequence joins TRBV29-1 and TRBJ2-7; D perhaps matches TRBD1 (5 bases). The V and J ends lost 3 bases and 6 bases respectively, with 9 bases between them. Looked up from germline, CDR1 is SQVTM and CDR2 is ANQGSEA. The length of the CDR3 is 11 residues.

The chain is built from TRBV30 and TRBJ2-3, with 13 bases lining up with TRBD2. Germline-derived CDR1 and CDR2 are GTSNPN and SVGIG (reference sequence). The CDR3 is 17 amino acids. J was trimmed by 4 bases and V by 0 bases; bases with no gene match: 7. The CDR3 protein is CAWSVWGTSGKPDTQYF. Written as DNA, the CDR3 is TGTGCCTGGAGTGTATGGGGGACTAGCGGGAAGCCAGATACGCAGTATTTT.

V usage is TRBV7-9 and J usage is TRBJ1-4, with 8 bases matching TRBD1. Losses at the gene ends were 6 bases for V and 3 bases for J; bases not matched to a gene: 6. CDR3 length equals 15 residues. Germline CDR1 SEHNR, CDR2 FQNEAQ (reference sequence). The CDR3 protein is CASSRQGQANEKLFF. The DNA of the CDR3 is TGTGCCAGCAGTAGACAGGGGCAGGCTAATGAAAAACTGTTTTTT.